This passage covers 19 T cell receptor beta chains from one sample sequenced in a study of blood T cell repertoires in COVID-19. The data were produced by immunoSEQ multiplex PCR, yet TCRdb's version contains in-frame clones alone and is incomplete. The repertoire holds roughly 200,000 clones, with about 77% as singletons. Sequencing was performed on peripheral blood. The receptors stem from a woman older than 75 with active or convalescent COVID-19.

This clone has only one observation. The V and J genes are TRBV5-4 and TRBJ1-1; 7 positions match TRBD1. There are 15 residues in the CDR3. V gave up 4 bases and J gave up 4 bases; unmatched junction bases: 10. Per the germline V gene, CDR1 is SGHNT and CDR2 is YYREEE (reference sequence). As DNA, the CDR3 is TGTGCCAGCAGCCCTCAGACAGGGCCGGGCACTGAAGCTTTCTTT. Translation: CASSPQTGPGTEAFF.

The chain has TRBV24-1 and TRBJ2-3; D unclear. Germline V CDR1 and CDR2: KGHDR, SFDVKD. This CDR3 has 11 residues. Trimming stripped 8 bases from V and 6 bases from J, with 8 bases between. CDR3 DNA: TGTGCCACCATGACCGGGGATACGCAGTATTTT. It yields the protein CATMTGDTQYF.

The chain carries TRBV29-1 and TRBJ1-2, with D perhaps matching TRBD1 (5 bases). With 6 bases removed from V and 2 bases from J, the gap between germline ends came to 13 bases. Germline loops: CDR1 SQVTM, CDR2 ANQGSEA. CDR3 length: 13 amino acids. The CDR3 sequence: CSVTQGSNYGYTF. CDR3 in DNA: TGCAGCGTCACGCAGGGATCGAACTATGGCTACACCTTC.

This rearrangement joins TRBV28 to TRBJ2-4; tentatively, D is TRBD2 (5 bases). The V end was cut by 6 bases, the J end by 9 bases, with 15 bases between. The length of the CDR3 is 13 residues. The V gene's germline CDR1 is MDHEN and CDR2 SYDVKM. For the CDR3, the DNA is TGTGCCAGCAGGTATCCGGGATTTGCCATTCAGTACTTC. Translating gives CASRYPGFAIQYF.

The chain is built from TRBV28 and TRBJ1-2; 7 nucleotides line up with TRBD1. This CDR3 is built from 14 residues. Germline V gives CDR1 MDHEN, CDR2 SYDVKM. J gave up 6 bases and V 2 bases, and 6 bases lay outside the gene matches. The CDR3 DNA is TGTGCCAGCAGTTTACCTATCGACAGGGATGGCTACACCTTC. Its protein product is CASSLPIDRDGYTF.

V is TRBV6-5 and J is TRBJ1-6; no firm D call. The CDR3 has 10 amino acids. The germline V gene encodes CDR1 MNHEY and CDR2 SVGAGI. Trimming took 6 bases from V and 13 from J, leaving 7 bases between them. The CDR3 region is CASSASPLHF. As DNA, the CDR3 is TGTGCCAGCAGCGCGTCCCCCCTCCACTTT.

The chain couples TRBV13 to TRBJ1-2; D remains ambiguous. Germline V CDR1 and CDR2: PRHDT, FYEKMQ (reference sequence). The CDR3 has 12 residues. The V end was cut by 2 bases, the J end by 4 bases, with 5 bases between. In DNA form, the CDR3 reads TGTGCCAGCAGCTTACTCGGCTATGGCTACACCTTC. Translating it yields CASSLLGYGYTF. Based on the CDR3 plus reference TRBV13 and TRBJ1-2, the full variable domain is AAGVIQSPRHLIKEKRETATLKCYPIPRHDTVYWYQQGPGQDPQFLISFYEKMQSDKGSIPDRFSAQQFSDYHSELNMSSLELGDSALYFCASSLLGYGYTFGSGTRLTVV.

This rearrangement joins TRBV27 to TRBJ2-2; no reliable D call. There are 12 residues in the CDR3. Germline V gene data show CDR1 as MNHEY and CDR2 as SMNVEV (reference sequence). V lost 9 bases and J lost 6, with 11 bases in between. The CDR3 DNA sequence: TGTGCCAGTGGCGTCCGGGCCGGGGAGCTGTTTTTT. It yields the protein CASGVRAGELFF.

The chain couples TRBV28 to TRBJ2-2; 9 bases are shared with TRBD1. The CDR3 extends over 14 amino acids. Germline lookup yields CDR1 MDHEN and CDR2 SYDVKM. The trim removed 6 bases at V and 4 bases at J, leaving 3 bases unmatched. The CDR3 region is CASRNRGPTGELFF. As DNA, the CDR3 is TGTGCCAGCAGAAACAGGGGGCCCACCGGGGAGCTGTTTTTT.

The table lists this clone with a few counts. The chain carries TRBV7-2 and TRBJ2-3, with 7 bases identical to TRBD2. The CDR3 totals 16 residues. The junction had 8 bases not matched to a gene; V was cut back by 5 bases and J by 0 bases. Germline loops: CDR1 SGHTA, CDR2 FQGNSA. The CDR3 loop reads CASSRYLRGSTDTQYF. CDR3 DNA sequence: TGTGCCAGCAGCAGATACTTGCGGGGGAGCACAGATACGCAGTATTTT.

The chain couples TRBV7-8 to TRBJ2-3, with a tentative D call TRBD2 (7 bases). V was cut by 6 bases and J by 9 bases, with 22 bases left in between. CDR1 and CDR2 (germline): SGHVS, FQNEAQ. The CDR3 runs 15 residues. The CDR3 coding sequence is TGTGCCAGCAGTACCCTATACGGGGGGCCAGGGACGCAGTATTTT. Its protein product is CASSTLYGGPGTQYF.

The V gene is TRBV10-3, the J gene TRBJ2-1, with D unresolved. In germline, CDR1 is ENHRY, CDR2 SYGVKD. This CDR3 comprises 15 residues. V lost 0 bases and J lost 3, with 9 bases in between. The CDR3 DNA reads as TGTGCCATCAGTGAGTCTGTGGCAGGCTACAATGAGCAGTTCTTC. Its protein is CAISESVAGYNEQFF.

This chain joins TRBV19 and TRBJ2-2; TRBD1 agrees at 9 bases. Germline V gene lookup returns CDR1 LNHDA and CDR2 SQIVND (reference sequence). V was pared by 0 bases and J by 4 bases, with 12 bases of the junction left unmatched. The CDR3 is 19 residues long. CDR3 sequence: CASSIDPDRGRPVTGELFF. In DNA form, the CDR3 reads TGTGCCAGTAGTATAGACCCGGACAGGGGACGACCCGTCACCGGGGAGCTGTTTTTT.

This clone was detected a few times. V usage is TRBV4-2 and J usage is TRBJ2-7; D perhaps matches TRBD2 (5 bases). Germline values: CDR1 LGHNA, CDR2 YNFKEQ. V was trimmed by 2 bases and J by 6 bases, leaving 11 bases between them. CDR3 size: 13 residues. CDR3 sequence reads: CASSQLRGSEQYF. DNA of the CDR3: TGTGCCAGCAGCCAACTGCGAGGGAGCGAGCAGTACTTC.

This chain links TRBV18 with TRBJ1-1; 8 bases are a match to TRBD1. V lost 3 bases, J lost 8 bases, and 5 bases stayed unmatched. The CDR3 runs 13 residues. From germline, CDR1 is KGHSH and CDR2 LQKENI. Here the CDR3 reads CASSPPGQVEAFF. In DNA form, the CDR3 reads TGTGCCAGCTCACCCCCGGGACAGGTCGAAGCTTTCTTT.

This clone has a single count. The CDR3 loop is CASSLFQGPSQPQHF. CDR3 nucleotide sequence: TGTGCCAGCAGTTTATTTCAGGGTCCCAGCCAGCCCCAGCATTTT. The rearrangement uses TRBV28 and TRBJ1-5; D perhaps matches TRBD1 (5 bases). The V end lost 1 base, the J end lost 7 bases, and 14 bases lay between the germline ends. The CDR3 runs to 15 residues. Germline V gives CDR1 MDHEN, CDR2 SYDVKM.

For this clone: At the DNA level, this CDR3 is encoded by other sequences in the same sample as well. This sequence joins TRBV6-5 and TRBJ1-6, with 12 bases identical to TRBD1. V shed 7 bases, J shed 10 bases, and the junction held 5 bases outside the gene matches. The CDR3 runs to 14 residues. CDR1 and CDR2 from the germline V gene are MNHEY and SVGAGI. The CDR3 loop is CASMGTGGDSPLHF. CDR3 coding DNA: TGTGCCAGCATGGGGACAGGGGGCGACTCACCCCTCCACTTT.

In its sample, this clone was seen a few times. The chain has TRBV6-5 and TRBJ2-7; D is possibly TRBD1 (5 bases). The CDR3 loop spans 13 amino acids. Germline CDR1 MNHEY, CDR2 SVGAGI. V lost 2 bases and J 3 bases, leaving 8 bases between the germline ends. The CDR3 DNA reads as TGTGCCAGCAGTTACAGGGGTGGCTACGAGCAGTACTTC. It codes for CASSYRGGYEQYF.

The rearrangement links TRBV5-4 to TRBJ2-1; 9 bases are a match to TRBD2. V gave up 1 base and J gave up 8 bases; unmatched junction bases: 10. There are 16 residues in the CDR3. Germline CDR1 is SGHNT and CDR2 is YYREEE (reference sequence). Here the CDR3 reads CASSLLLSGGSDEQFF. In DNA form, the CDR3 reads TGTGCCAGCAGCTTGTTGTTGAGCGGGGGGAGTGATGAGCAGTTCTTC.